This TCR beta chain is from a study of blood T cell repertoires in COVID-19. Sequencing was performed with immunoSEQ multiplex PCR; in TCRdb, only in-frame clones are kept and a portion is missing. In the table there are 50,000 to 80,000 clones, roughly 85% of which are singletons. The sequence came from a woman aged 55-70 years with COVID-19, enrolled during active disease. Input material: peripheral blood.

The CDR3 DNA follows: TGTGCCAGCAGCTTGCAGGGGGCGCTGAGTGAAAAACTGTTTTTT. Translation gives CASSLQGALSEKLFF. V gene TRBV7-2 combines with J gene TRBJ1-4; the match to TRBD1 covers 8 bases. There are 15 residues in the CDR3. Germline CDR1 and CDR2: SGHTA and FQGNSA. Trimming at V came to 3 bases and at J to 7 bases, leaving 7 bases not matched to a gene.